This passage covers 14 T cell receptor beta chains from one sample sequenced in a study of cytomegalovirus exposure and HLA in healthy donors. The PCR made use of 60 Vbeta and 13 Jbeta primers. The protocol was immunoSEQ multiplex PCR, while the TCRdb copy is restricted to in-frame clones and leaves out a portion. The table records 130,000 or so clones, about 8.5% of them present only once. Sequenced material: PBMCs. All receptors come from a man aged 40-55 years in good health and CMV-seronegative.

This chain uses TRBV7-2 with TRBJ2-1, with 8 nucleotides matching TRBD1. Germline V lookup: CDR1 SGHTA, CDR2 FQGNSA. This CDR3 region has 15 residues. Germline trimming cut 2 bases from V and 1 base from J; bases unmatched to any gene: 1. In DNA, the CDR3 is TGTGCCAGCAGCTTAAGGACAGGGTCCTACAATGAGCAGTTCTTC. Translated: CASSLRTGSYNEQFF.

This clone was counted a few times. The chain uses TRBV5-1 and TRBJ2-2, with D possibly being TRBD2 (7 bases). The CDR3 is made up of 14 amino acids. The V and J ends lost 2 bases and 7 bases respectively, with 12 bases between them. Germline assignment: CDR1 SGHRS and CDR2 YFSETQ. The CDR3 is CASSFGGQSGELFF. DNA for the CDR3: TGCGCCAGCAGCTTCGGGGGGCAAAGCGGGGAGCTGTTTTTT.

This clone was seen more than once but under ten times. The V call is TRBV4-1, the J call TRBJ2-3, with D tentatively TRBD2 (6 bases). Germline assignment: CDR1 MGHRA and CDR2 YSYEKL. This CDR3 spans 16 amino acids. V was clipped by 1 base and J by 5 bases, with 16 bases between them. Here the CDR3 DNA reads TGCGCCAGCAGCCAAGTGGGGGGACTCCGCGAAGATACGCAGTATTTT. Its translation: CASSQVGGLREDTQYF.

This clone was counted a few times. The rearrangement links TRBV12-5 to TRBJ2-1; 8 bases align to TRBD2. The V segment lost 6 bases and the J segment 5 bases; nucleotides outside the gene matches: 15. CDR1 and CDR2 from the germline V gene are LGHNT and FRNRAP. The CDR3 contains 17 residues. The CDR3 nucleotides read TGTGCTAGTGGGTTTGGGTTAGCGGGGACCATGGACAATGAGCAGTTCTTC. Amino acid sequence: CASGFGLAGTMDNEQFF.

This clone has only a few counts. The rearrangement joins TRBV11-2 to TRBJ2-3; perhaps TRBD2 as D (5 bases). V lost 0 bases, J lost 4 bases, and 11 bases lay in between. The length of the CDR3 is 15 residues. From germline, CDR1 is SGHAT and CDR2 FQNNGV. In DNA form, the CDR3 reads TGTGCCAGCAGCTTAGATCGAGGGTGGGCAGATACGCAGTATTTT. Translated: CASSLDRGWADTQYF.

This clone was counted a few times. The V gene is TRBV6-1, the J gene TRBJ2-7; D perhaps matches TRBD2 (5 bases). The V gene's germline CDR1 is MNHNS and CDR2 SASEGT. V was shortened by 4 bases and J by 2 bases, with 12 bases between the two germline ends. The CDR3 runs to 14 residues. CDR3: CASSGSEGPYEQYF. DNA of the CDR3: TGTGCCAGCAGTGGGTCAGAGGGCCCCTACGAGCAGTACTTC.

The CDR3 sequence is CASSGTTGYTEAFF. CDR3 nucleotide sequence: TGTGCCAGCAGCGGGACGACAGGCTACACTGAAGCTTTCTTT. This chain links TRBV13 with TRBJ1-1; possible D gene TRBD1, 6 bases. V gave up 5 bases and J gave up 3 bases, with 13 bases separating them. This CDR3 is 14 amino acids long. Per the germline V gene, CDR1 is PRHDT and CDR2 is FYEKMQ (reference sequence).

The genes are TRBV7-2 and TRBJ2-2; D is ambiguous. Germline V gene data show CDR1 as SGHTA and CDR2 as FQGNSA. The CDR3 is 14 amino acids. V lost 4 bases, J lost 5 bases, and 11 bases lay in between. This CDR3 is CASSSTTLTGELFF. CDR3 bases: TGTGCCAGCAGCTCTACGACTTTAACCGGGGAGCTGTTTTTT.

The V gene is TRBV7-3, the J gene TRBJ2-1, with 14 nucleotides matching TRBD2. The CDR3 runs 16 residues. Trimming at V came to 4 bases and at J to 7 bases, leaving 6 bases not matched to a gene. Germline lookup yields CDR1 SGHTA and CDR2 FQGTGA. The CDR3 sequence: CASSSGTSGGVNEQFF. The DNA for the CDR3 is TGTGCCAGCAGCTCGGGGACTAGCGGGGGTGTAAATGAGCAGTTCTTC.

This clone was detected a few times. The chain employs TRBV7-2 and TRBJ1-2; the D gene is possibly TRBD1 (5 bases). From germline, CDR1 is SGHTA and CDR2 FQGNSA. The CDR3 has 14 residues. V was trimmed by 2 bases and J by 8 bases, leaving 15 bases between them. Written as DNA, the CDR3 is TGTGCCAGCAGCTTAAGAAGGGGTGTTGAGGGCTACACCTTC. Its protein product is CASSLRRGVEGYTF.

This clone was counted only a few times. The CDR3 here is CASSENGSGNTIYF. DNA of the CDR3: TGCGCCAGCAGTGAGAACGGCTCTGGAAACACCATATATTTT. This sequence joins TRBV10-2 and TRBJ1-3, with unresolved D. From germline, CDR1 is WSHSY and CDR2 SAAADI. The CDR3 contains 14 residues. Trimming took off 2 bases at V and 0 bases at J, with 5 bases between the two ends.

V is TRBV6-5 and J is TRBJ2-7; maybe TRBD1 (6 bases). The V end lost 6 bases, the J end lost 3 bases, and 12 bases lay between the germline ends. Germline values: CDR1 MNHEY, CDR2 SVGAGI. This CDR3 is 13 amino acids long. The CDR3 sequence is CASSQQGYYEQYF. CDR3 DNA sequence: TGTGCCAGCAGCCAACAGGGATACTACGAGCAGTACTTC.

The chain has TRBV6-4 and TRBJ1-6; no definite D call. V lost 3 bases and J 7 bases, leaving 7 bases between the germline ends. Germline-derived CDR1 and CDR2 are MRHNA and SNTAGT. The CDR3 runs to 13 residues. The CDR3 bases are TGTGCCAGCAGTGATTACAAGAATTCACCCCTCCACTTT. Translation: CASSDYKNSPLHF.

V and J are TRBV10-3 and TRBJ2-7, with 8 nucleotides matching TRBD1. Germline CDR1 ENHRY, CDR2 SYGVKD. The CDR3 covers 18 residues. V lost 3 bases to trimming and J lost 0 bases; unmatched junction nucleotides: 13. The CDR3 reads CAISETGGRWQVSYEQYF. The CDR3 region has the DNA TGTGCCATCAGTGAAACAGGGGGTCGTTGGCAGGTCTCCTACGAGCAGTACTTC.